A selection of T cell receptor beta chains follows, all from one sample in a study of vaccination effects on CD4 cells after COVID-19. Antigens for these TCRs are unknown. Clones were read by immunoSEQ multiplex PCR, and TCRdb kept only the in-frame ones, dropping some. The table includes 25,000 to 30,000 clones, over 65% detected once. Specimen: CD4+ T cells from PBMCs cultured with HCoV-NL63 spike peptides, collected after COVID-19 vaccination. The source is a human donor who received a COVID-19 vaccine. CDR3s include the opening cysteine and the closing phenylalanine or tryptophan. The D gene is left open where the match is weak. Clone size is shown for a subset of rows, as once, few, many or a class of expanded clone.

v_call,clone_size,j_call,d_call,cdr3_aa,cdr3_nt
TRBV10-3,.,TRBJ2-2,.,CAISESNVEPGELFF,TGTGCCATCAGTGAGTCGAACGTCGAGCCCGGGGAGCTGTTTTTT
TRBV5-1,.,TRBJ1-4,TRBD1,CASRNGQGAGEKLFF,TGCGCCAGCAGGAATGGACAGGGGGCAGGTGAAAAACTGTTTTTT
TRBV10-1,medium-sized,TRBJ2-2,.,CASRGGLGDTGELFF,TGCGCCAGCAGGGGTGGATTGGGGGACACCGGGGAGCTGTTTTTT
TRBV29-1,few,TRBJ1-5,.,CSVAVGGESQPQHF,TGCAGCGTTGCGGTTGGGGGAGAGAGTCAGCCCCAGCATTTT
TRBV18,.,TRBJ1-2,TRBD1,CASRELRDRTFYGYTF,TGTGCCAGCCGTGAGCTCCGGGACAGGACCTTCTATGGCTACACCTTC
TRBV6-5,.,TRBJ1-1,.,CASSPSGNTEAFF,TGTGCCAGCAGCCCCTCAGGGAACACTGAAGCTTTCTTT
TRBV5-4,.,TRBJ2-1,TRBD2,CASSPFSGGGNNEQFF,TGTGCCAGCAGCCCCTTCAGCGGGGGGGGAAACAATGAGCAGTTCTTC
TRBV11-2,.,TRBJ1-6,.,CASSLDWTEVVNSPLHF,TGTGCCAGCAGCTTAGATTGGACAGAGGTCGTTAATTCACCCCTCCACTTT
TRBV27,.,TRBJ1-2,.,CASSLSGMGGYTF,TGTGCCAGCAGTCTATCCGGGATGGGTGGCTACACCTTC
TRBV2,.,TRBJ2-1,TRBD2,CASKGTSSYNEQFF,TGTGCCAGCAAAGGGACTAGCTCCTACAATGAGCAGTTCTTC
TRBV18,.,TRBJ1-1,.,CASRQANTEAFF,TGTGCCAGCCGACAGGCGAACACTGAAGCTTTCTTT
TRBV9,.,TRBJ2-3,.,CASSVGWRSSTDTQYF,TGTGCCAGCAGCGTGGGATGGCGGAGTAGCACAGATACGCAGTATTTT
TRBV19,.,TRBJ2-5,.,CASSIVVRSRGTGQETQYF,TGTGCCAGTAGTATAGTGGTCCGGTCTCGGGGAACGGGGCAAGAGACCCAGTACTTC
TRBV10-3,few,TRBJ1-2,.,CAISVERLYGYTF,TGTGCCATCAGTGTAGAACGTCTCTATGGCTACACCTTC
TRBV4-1,.,TRBJ2-1,.,CASSQDPGIAGNEQFF,TGCGCCAGCAGCCAAGATCCCGGTATAGCTGGCAATGAGCAGTTCTTC
TRBV5-4,.,TRBJ1-2,TRBD1,CASRQGVTYGYTF,TGTGCCAGCCGACAGGGGGTGACCTATGGCTACACCTTC
TRBV29-1,few,TRBJ1-2,.,CSAATGYGYTF,TGCAGCGCCGCGACAGGTTATGGCTACACCTTC
TRBV5-1,medium-sized,TRBJ2-3,TRBD2,CASSLGTLAGADTQYF,TGCGCCAGCAGCTTGGGGACTCTAGCGGGAGCAGATACGCAGTATTTT
TRBV15,.,TRBJ1-3,TRBD1,CATSPKVRTGGYFGNTIYF,TGTGCCACCAGCCCTAAGGTCCGGACAGGGGGTTATTTTGGAAACACCATATATTTT
TRBV5-1,.,TRBJ2-3,.,CASRDESATDTQYF,TGCGCCAGCAGGGATGAGAGCGCCACAGATACGCAGTATTTT
TRBV5-1,.,TRBJ2-7,.,CASSFTPAQIREQYF,TGCGCCAGCAGCTTTACACCCGCCCAGATTCGCGAGCAGTACTTC
TRBV27,.,TRBJ1-4,.,CASSFGPFATNEKLFF,TGTGCCAGCAGTTTTGGGCCCTTCGCAACTAATGAAAAACTGTTTTTT
TRBV18,.,TRBJ2-2,TRBD1,CASSPPTGGNTGELFF,TGTGCCAGCTCACCTCCGACAGGGGGTAACACCGGGGAGCTGTTTTTT
TRBV24-1,.,TRBJ2-5,TRBD2,CATSESGGIGTTQYF,TGTGCCACCAGTGAGTCGGGGGGTATCGGGACGACCCAGTACTTC
TRBV19,.,TRBJ1-1,.,CASSSGLNTEAFF,TGTGCCAGTAGTTCAGGATTGAACACTGAAGCTTTCTTT
TRBV7-9,.,TRBJ1-2,.,CASSKGGALGGYTF,TGTGCCAGCAGCAAGGGGGGCGCCTTGGGTGGCTACACCTTC
TRBV6-5,.,TRBJ2-3,.,CASSYSVSRLTDTQYF,TGTGCCAGCAGTTACTCGGTGTCGCGCCTCACAGATACGCAGTATTTT
TRBV5-4,.,TRBJ2-4,.,CASSLEIRGTKNIQYF,TGTGCCAGCAGCTTGGAAATCCGGGGGACGAAAAACATTCAGTACTTC
TRBV28,.,TRBJ2-7,.,CASSYHEQYF,TGTGCCAGCAGTTATCACGAGCAGTACTTC
TRBV2,.,TRBJ1-6,TRBD1,CASSGFGQGADAYNSPLHF,TGTGCCAGCAGTGGATTCGGACAGGGGGCGGATGCATATAATTCACCCCTCCACTTT
TRBV6-5,.,TRBJ2-3,TRBD1,CASSTMTGDTQYF,TGTGCCAGCAGTACAATGACAGGGGATACGCAGTATTTT
TRBV11-2,.,TRBJ1-2,.,CASSSNRDGGYTF,TGTGCCAGCAGCTCGAACAGGGACGGGGGCTACACCTTC
TRBV7-8,once,TRBJ1-2,TRBD1,CASSFTRTGLYGYTF,TGTGCCAGCAGCTTTACCCGGACAGGGCTCTATGGCTACACCTTC
TRBV29-1,few,TRBJ2-7,TRBD2,CSVVSGSRGEQYF,TGCAGCGTTGTAAGCGGGAGTCGAGGCGAGCAGTACTTC
TRBV30,.,TRBJ1-5,.,CAWSTGTGEPQHF,TGTGCCTGGTCCACAGGGACGGGGGAGCCCCAGCATTTT
TRBV11-2,.,TRBJ2-2,TRBD2,CASSSGLAHGELFF,TGTGCCAGCAGCTCGGGACTAGCGCATGGGGAGCTGTTTTTT
TRBV5-1,.,TRBJ1-5,.,CASSPSDRTNQPQHF,TGCGCCAGCAGCCCCTCCGACAGAACCAATCAGCCCCAGCATTTT
TRBV11-3,.,TRBJ2-1,.,CASSSRYNEQFF,TGTGCCAGCAGCTCCCGATACAATGAGCAGTTCTTC
TRBV6-4,.,TRBJ2-5,.,CASSVWVGETQYF,TGTGCCAGCAGTGTTTGGGTTGGGGAGACCCAGTACTTC
TRBV13,.,TRBJ2-7,TRBD2,CASSLEAGGPREQYF,TGTGCCAGCAGCTTAGAAGCGGGAGGGCCTCGTGAGCAGTACTTC
TRBV3-1/TRBV3-2,.,TRBJ2-7,.,CASIRAGSYEQYF,TGTGCCAGCATCCGGGCCGGCTCCTACGAGCAGTACTTC
TRBV29-1,.,TRBJ2-3,.,CSGGGAGDTQYF,TGCAGCGGAGGAGGGGCCGGAGATACGCAGTATTTT
TRBV3-1/TRBV3-2,.,TRBJ2-1,TRBD2,CASSRGTSGIYEQFF,TGTGCCAGCAGCCGTGGGACTAGCGGTATCTATGAGCAGTTCTTC
TRBV15,.,TRBJ1-2,.,CATSADRTGATPNYGYTF,TGTGCCACCAGCGCAGACCGCACCGGGGCGACACCTAACTATGGCTACACCTTC
TRBV5-1,.,TRBJ2-5,TRBD2,CASSLGVGGQETQYF,TGCGCCAGCAGCTTGGGGGTCGGGGGGCAAGAGACCCAGTACTTC
TRBV6-5,.,TRBJ2-7,TRBD1,CASRGTGVYEQYF,TGTGCCAGCAGGGGGACAGGTGTCTACGAGCAGTACTTC
TRBV13,.,TRBJ1-1,.,CASSLARGENTEAFF,TGTGCCAGCAGCTTAGCTCGGGGGGAGAACACTGAAGCTTTCTTT
TRBV5-5,.,TRBJ2-3,.,CASLDRAHTDTQYF,TGTGCCAGCCTGGACAGAGCACACACAGATACGCAGTATTTT